The following is a TCR beta chain sequence with its context. What this receptor recognizes is not known. Base quality data are lacking; no much larger clone is found one base away. V loses 2 bases, J loses 4 bases, and the germline ends lie 13 bases apart. Including cysteine and phenylalanine, the CDR3 has 15 amino acids. Only the CDR3 DNA stays, 45 bases, in frame from base 1. Taken from the germline V gene, the CDR1 and CDR2 loops are SGHRS and YFSETQ. The sample belongs to a study of cytomegalovirus exposure and HLA in healthy donors (dated by TCRdb to the late 2010s). With respect to the entire study: In an earlier analysis of around 540 of the donors, less than 350 Gb of sequence data and approximately 100 million unique TCR beta sequences from 180 million or so T cells were reported. Besides the first cohort of more than 650 subjects, a separate validation cohort made up of over a hundred different subjects was used. On average, around 240,000 unique TCR beta nucleotide sequences were sequenced per donor among roughly 430 genotyped donors of the cohort, with 15% to 20% of those sequences being non-productive. In a later genetic analysis, genome-wide SNP genotypes for about 55% of the roughly 700 donors were used, and that subset was treated as a discovery cohort. Rather than using new phenotypic data, the later analysis identified candidate immune exposures from TCR beta sequences and from how often those sequences occurred across donors. An early release covering roughly 640 HLA-typed donors comprised approximately 290 gigabases of sequencing data and roughly 85 million unique TCR sequences. Class I and class II HLA loci were covered by the typing at four-digit resolution. To predict cytomegalovirus infection status, the study brought together high-throughput TCR immunosequencing, statistical association of individual TCRs with disease status, and machine learning. Using immunosequencing, the study profiled T cell repertoires from about 620 subjects and related those repertoires to cytomegalovirus serostatus. A later analysis re-examined previously published TCR beta repertoires from several hundred donors and added high-resolution HLA genotyping to investigate patterns of TCR occurrence. Four or five DR-DQ haplotypes were handled as single units for association and clustering because linkage in the cohort was strong. Of the 398 genotyped donors, more than 75% were placed in the genetic ancestry cluster associated with self-reported Caucasian donors. Typing coverage differed by locus: A, B, C, DRB1 and DQB1 were typed in about 629-640 donors, DQA1 in about 550, DPA1 in 606, and DPB1 in approximately 450. All discovery cohort repertoires had been generated using a single sequencing platform. The study was designed to test whether signatures of past pathogen exposure could be identified by cataloging public T cell receptors. An earlier analysis of several hundred of the donors applied high-throughput TCR beta sequencing to assess whether each TCR beta V gene segment acted as functional or pseudogenic. Donor age, sex, ethnicity and CMV serostatus were compiled together with the repertoire data.

Points the paper makes about the study in general: Roughly uniform sequencing depth across donors was assumed in presence/absence analyses, although this assumption may not hold. In a later analysis, the rate of TCR association differed among HLA loci, with DRB1 alleles having the most associated TCRs and HLA-C alleles having the fewest. CMV serostatus was the only immune exposure information available for the cohort. While some public TCRs were present in many individuals, most TCR sequences turned up only very rarely across donors. The study listed 150 to 200 TCR beta chains as associated with cytomegalovirus. According to a later genetic analysis, donors in an Asian-associated ancestry cluster had fewer N-insertions in productive TCRs than the approximately 710-donor mean. The cohort was sequenced for TCR beta chains only, and without alpha or paired-chain data the features that could be detected were limited. Several of the top co-occurrence clusters appeared to be linked to parvovirus B19, influenza, CMV and Epstein-Barr virus, according to a later analysis. The earlier analysis of around 600 of the donors excluded roughly 16 rarely observed V segments, including chromosome 9 orphons, because counts were too low. The classifier was reported to diagnose cytomegalovirus status with high specificity and sensitivity in both the original cohort and the validation cohort. Because HLA typing was unavailable for some donors at each locus, only the typed subset was used in association tests. Compared with equally common non-associated chains, HLA-associated TCR beta chains in a later analysis were more clonally expanded and had lower generation probabilities. Correlated functional status among segregating V segments might be attributable to linkage disequilibrium, but an unknown experimental factor could not be ruled out. In an earlier analysis of about 600 of the donors, most TCR beta V segments appeared in productive rearrangements about 87% or about 30% of the time, broadly matching IMGT annotations. A further reported finding was that TCR beta sequences accurately predicted the HLA-A and HLA-B alleles for most subjects in the first cohort. In a later genetic analysis, a missense DCLRE1C variant was associated with V-gene and J-gene trimming of TCR beta chains, and the association was replicated in an independent cohort. A later analysis associated 15,000 to 20,000 TCR beta sequences with specific HLA alleles at a false discovery rate of 0.05. The authors suggested that the approach could potentially be extended to other disease states and immunological phenotypes. When HLA alleles, especially DR and DQ, strongly co-occurred, attributing TCR associations to individual alleles was difficult. According to a later analysis, most CMV-associated TCR beta chains appeared to be HLA-restricted, and the HLA associations seemed to be driven largely by CMV exposure. Because the 87-base-pair reads could not distinguish some IMGT-functional V segments, including TRBV6-2 and TRBV6-3, those segments were excluded. Three of the identified cytomegalovirus-associated TCR beta chains were confirmed in vitro to be specific for cytomegalovirus antigens. A cluster of highly shared sequence variants was judged likely to be a technical artifact of the sequencing pipeline.

Receptors were amplified or captured by the immunoSEQ multiplex PCR assay. For the multiplex PCR, a mixture combining 60 forward primers for TCR Vbeta segments and 13 reverse primers for TCR Jbeta segments was used. Amplification of the CDR3 region of rearranged TCR beta genes was performed with a multiplex PCR assay on genomic DNA. The amplified TCR beta libraries were sequenced on the Illumina HiSeq System as 87-base-pair reads. Under the source paper's analysis protocol: Across the 600 to 700 repertoires, a later analysis counted 80 million or so unique TCR beta chains, roughly 11 million of which were shared by at least two donors. To remove PCR and sequencing errors, raw reads were error-corrected and collapsed into unique sequences using a nearest-neighbor algorithm that merged closely related sequences. To assign V, D and J gene segments, CDR3 sequences were aligned to IMGT reference sequences. For a sequence to be retained, a match of at least six nucleotides was required to both a V gene segment and a J gene segment. Rearrangements were classified as productive when the CDR3 lacked stop codons and remained in frame with V and J, and all other rearrangements were classified as non-productive. CDR3 was defined according to IMGT convention as the region running from the second conserved V-encoded cysteine to the conserved J-encoded phenylalanine. In an earlier analysis of more than 550 of the donors, sequences lacking an unambiguous match to a single V gene segment were excluded. An earlier analysis of under 750 of the donors called V segments functional above 56.7% productive rearrangements and segregating when the between-donor standard deviation exceeded 5%. A statistical classification framework was developed to diagnose cytomegalovirus status using the catalog of TCR beta chain sequences. V and J gene assignment, in a later analysis, came from comparing TCR nucleotide sequences with IMGT/GENE-DB human TR gene sequences. In a later analysis, CDR3 sequences and most-parsimonious VDJ recombination scenarios were assigned using the TCRdist pipeline. In a later analysis, each TCR beta chain was defined by its CDR3 amino acid sequence together with its V-gene family, and reads without a unique V-gene family were excluded. To address suspected cross-contamination and a sequencing artifact, a later analysis removed 592 highly shared, low-generation-probability nucleotide sequences. For each public chain, a later analysis derived a clonal expansion index from normalized ranks of inferred template counts within each repertoire. In a later analysis, generation probabilities were computed using a VDJ recombination model fitted to out-of-frame rearrangements, and the results were checked against IGoR. A later analysis scored TCR-TCR, TCR-HLA and TCR-CMV co-occurrence with hypergeometric tests, applying a repertoire-size bias correction to TCR pairs. In a later analysis, false discovery rates were estimated by permuting HLA or CMV assignments 20 times. In a later analysis, co-occurring TCRs were grouped using DBSCAN, with TCRdist sequence similarity added in when clustering inside HLA-allele-positive subsets. Repertoires with fewer than 30,000 or more than 120,000 public chains were left out of co-occurrence clustering, as were about five repertoires with anomalous nucleotide sharing. Held by TCRdb, this immuneACCESS table contains in-frame sequences only and omits some clones. Under half of the omission traces to an unresolved V gene where checked; the cause of the rest is unknown. V, J and clone size reflect that table, while D and trimming were determined from the DNA. This sample is represented by more than 120,000 clones; more than 75% of them were singletons. The top ten clones comprise roughly 6.2% of the sample.

The cohort consisted of 666 healthy bone marrow donors. Cohort members were all nominally healthy when sampled, although unrecorded immune exposures were likely present. The donor tested CMV seropositive and was one of the 289 seropositive cohort members. Each donor provided a peripheral blood sample, and peripheral blood mononuclear cells were used for TCR beta sequencing. Genomic DNA extraction from the blood cell samples was performed with the Qiagen DNeasy Blood Extraction Kit. The receptor's source is a woman aged 40-49 years in good health and CMV-seropositive. The sequence joins TRBV5-1 to TRBJ2-1; TRBD2 is a weak D gene call, 6 bases matching. Source material: PBMCs. The nucleotide sequence is TGCGCCAGCAGCTTAGCGGAGGGCATTTACAATGAGCAGTTCTTC. Its translation reads: CASSLAEGIYNEQFF.